Shown below are 17 T cell receptor beta chains from a single sample sequenced in a study of regulatory T cells in long-lasting Graves disease. Arm-PCR of CDR3 regions and iRepertoire HTBI primers were the basis on which TCR beta libraries were built. TCRdb fed the multiplex PCR reads into MiXCR, producing one record per CDR3 protein. The sample contains roughly 320,000 distinct CDR3 sequences, approximately 15% of which appear only once. Time point in this sample: newly diagnosed GD, antithyroid drugs for less than 3 months. Scientists built the TCR library using RNA that was extracted from PBMCs. These data were also filed under a second study, of T cells in Graves' hyperthyroidism and ophthalmopathy.

This specimen was peripheral blood mononuclear cells (PBMCs), taken at new diagnosis, from a patient treated with antithyroid drugs. These receptors were taken from a man in his forties with Graves disease.

This clonotype was observed at least ten times. The rearrangement uses TRBV19 and TRBJ2-1; D might be TRBD1 or TRBD2, each matching 5 bases. Between the trimmed V and J ends, which lost 4 bases and 9 bases, there was a span of 19 bases. Germline V gene sequence: CDR1 LNHDA, CDR2 SQIVND (reference sequence). The CDR3 consists of 15 residues. DNA for the CDR3: TGTGCCAGTAGTAGTCGGTCTTTGGGGGTGTCTGAGCAGTTCTTC. The encoded protein is CASSSRSLGVSEQFF.

This sequence joins TRBV7-2 and TRBJ2-7; no firm D call. The V and J ends lost 4 bases and 1 base respectively, with 8 bases between them. CDR3 length equals 13 residues. Germline V gives CDR1 SGHTA, CDR2 FQGNSA. CDR3 coding DNA: TGTGCCAGCAGCTCCGACACTTCCTACGAGCAGTACTTC. It is translated as CASSSDTSYEQYF.

This clonotype was observed at least ten times. This chain uses TRBV5-1 with TRBJ2-1; TRBD1 matches 11 bases. The CDR3 consists of 14 residues. Germline assignment: CDR1 SGHRS and CDR2 YFSETQ. Unmatched junction bases numbered 2, after V lost 5 bases and J lost 4 bases. The CDR3 spells CASRRDRGYNEQFF. The CDR3 nucleotides are TGCGCCAGCAGACGGGACAGGGGGTACAATGAGCAGTTCTTC. The full variable domain, with the rest looked up from reference TRBV5-1 and TRBJ2-1, is KAGVTQTPRYLIKTRGQQVTLSCSPISGHRSVSWYQQTPGQGLQFLFEYFSETQRNKGNFPGRFSGRQFSNSRSEMNVSTLELGDSALYLCASRRDRGYNEQFFGPGTRLTVL.

This clonotype has a count of ten or more. The chain is built from TRBV5-1 and TRBJ1-1; D remains unclear. Germline loops: CDR1 SGHRS, CDR2 YFSETQ. This CDR3 is built from 14 residues. Trimming took off 1 base at V and 4 bases at J, with 11 bases between the two ends. The CDR3 DNA is TGCGCCAGCAGCTTGCTGAAGGACGGCACTGAAGCTTTCTTT. As protein: CASSLLKDGTEAFF.

This clonotype occurred a few times. The junction and the germline gene differ at one end; a read error may be behind it. The chain couples TRBV3-1 to TRBJ2-3, with 12 bases aligning to TRBD1. The CDR3 is 14 residues long. In germline, CDR1 is LGHDT, CDR2 YNNKEL (reference sequence). This CDR3 reads CASSPMGQGAPGSF. As DNA, the CDR3 is TGTGCCAGCAGCCCTATGGGACAGGGGGCGCCGGGGAGTTTT.

This clonotype was counted many times. This sequence joins TRBV20-1 and TRBJ2-5; 12 positions match TRBD2. Losses at the gene ends were 4 bases for V and 2 bases for J; bases not matched to a gene: 11. CDR1 DFQATT and CDR2 SNEGSKA come from the germline V gene (reference sequence). The CDR3 loop spans 17 amino acids. This CDR3 reads CSAIGVLTSGGQETQYF. The CDR3, as DNA: TGCAGTGCTATTGGAGTCCTGACTAGCGGGGGACAAGAGACCCAGTACTTC.

This clonotype was observed a handful of times. CDR3 coding DNA: TGTGCCAGCAGTGAATGGTCAGGAGGCCTAGATGGCTACACCTTC. Encoded protein: CASSEWSGGLDGYTF. The chain has TRBV2 and TRBJ1-2; the D is unclear. The CDR3 length is 15 residues. Trimming pared 2 bases from V and 6 bases from J, leaving 16 bases between. The V gene's germline CDR1 is SNHLY and CDR2 FYNNEI.

This clonotype was detected many times. The genes are TRBV20-1 and TRBJ2-7; D ambiguous. Germline loops: CDR1 DFQATT, CDR2 SNEGSKA (reference sequence). The V and J ends lost 0 bases and 1 base respectively, with 13 bases between them. The CDR3 runs to 15 residues. The CDR3 loop reads CSARDSRSWSYEQYF. CDR3 coding DNA: TGCAGTGCTAGAGATAGTAGATCCTGGTCCTACGAGCAGTACTTC.

Turning to this clonotype: A single base separates this from a much larger clone, so it may be a read error. This sequence joins TRBV10-2 and TRBJ1-1; D possibly corresponds to TRBD1 (5 bases). Germline V CDR1 and CDR2: WSHSY, SAAADI. Trimming removed 4 bases at V and 0 bases at J, with 18 bases between. This CDR3 spans 17 amino acids. CDR3 sequence: CASSGGNLGGLNTEAFF. The CDR3 nucleotides read TGCGCCAGCAGTGGGGGTAATCTGGGGGGACTGAACACTGAAGCTTTCTTT.

This clonotype was observed many times. This rearrangement joins TRBV7-2 to TRBJ1-4; 7 positions agree with TRBD1. The germline gives CDR1 SGHTA, CDR2 FQGNSA. There are 12 residues in the CDR3. J was trimmed by 8 bases and V by 4 bases; bases with no gene match: 1. The CDR3 region is CASSSQGEKLFF. The CDR3 nucleotides read TGTGCCAGCAGCTCACAGGGGGAAAAACTGTTTTTT.

As to this clonotype: A much larger clonotype is one base distant, so this may be a read error. The rearrangement uses TRBV18 and TRBJ1-5, with D possibly being TRBD1 (5 bases). V lost 5 bases and J lost 6, with 11 bases in between. The germline V gene encodes CDR1 KGHSH and CDR2 LQKENI. CDR3 length: 13 residues. The CDR3 protein is CASSAQGAQPQHF. DNA of the CDR3: TGTGCCAGCTCAGCGCAGGGCGCTCAGCCCCAGCATTTT.

The rearrangement joins TRBV11-2 to TRBJ2-5; 12 positions agree with TRBD2. Trimming removed 1 base from V and 1 base from J; junction bases left unmatched: 4. This CDR3 has 17 amino acids. CDR1 is SGHAT and CDR2 is FQNNGV in the germline V gene. DNA for the CDR3: TGTGCCAGCAGCTTAGGCCTAGCGGGGGGGGGCCAAGAGACCCAGTACTTC. Amino acids: CASSLGLAGGGQETQYF.

This clonotype has ten or more counts. This chain links TRBV14 with TRBJ1-1, with D tentatively TRBD1 (6 bases). Looked up from germline, CDR1 is SGHDN and CDR2 is FVKESK. There are 13 residues in the CDR3. The ends were cut back, 5 bases at V and 6 bases at J, with 13 bases in the middle. CDR3 region: CASSSDRFSEAFF. Here the CDR3 DNA reads TGTGCCAGCAGCTCGGACAGATTTTCTGAAGCTTTCTTT.

This clonotype was observed many times. V is TRBV5-1 and J is TRBJ2-2; 9 bases are shared with TRBD1. J was trimmed by 2 bases and V by 6 bases; bases with no gene match: 2. Germline V gene lookup returns CDR1 SGHRS and CDR2 YFSETQ. This CDR3 has 14 residues. The CDR3: CASTDRGNTGELFF. CDR3 DNA: TGCGCCAGCACGGACAGGGGAAACACCGGGGAGCTGTTTTTT.

This clonotype occurred many times. This chain connects TRBV7-2 to TRBJ1-5, with D unclear. Germline CDR1 reads SGHTA; CDR2 reads FQGNSA. The CDR3 has 17 amino acids. V was trimmed by 1 base and J by 0 bases, leaving 13 bases between them. Here the CDR3 reads CASSLGTASHSNQPQHF. In DNA form, the CDR3 reads TGTGCCAGCAGCTTAGGAACAGCCTCTCATAGCAATCAGCCCCAGCATTTT.

This clonotype was seen repeatedly, ten times or more. The gene calls are TRBV28 and TRBJ1-5; maybe TRBD1 (6 bases). Germline V CDR1 and CDR2: MDHEN, SYDVKM. The germline V and J ends were trimmed by 2 bases and 1 base, with 9 bases remaining between them. The CDR3 contains 15 residues. Here the CDR3 reads CASSLRTASNQPQHF. The CDR3 region has the DNA TGTGCCAGCAGTTTACGGACAGCGAGCAATCAGCCCCAGCATTTT.

This clonotype has a count of ten or more. The chain employs TRBV2 and TRBJ2-1; 7 positions match TRBD2. Trimming cost V 0 bases and J 5 bases; bases outside gene matches: 7. The germline CDR1 and CDR2 sequences are SNHLY and FYNNEI. The CDR3 length is 16 residues. CDR3 sequence: CASSEASGAPNNEQFF. Written as DNA, the CDR3 is TGTGCCAGCAGTGAAGCCAGCGGGGCTCCTAACAATGAGCAGTTCTTC.